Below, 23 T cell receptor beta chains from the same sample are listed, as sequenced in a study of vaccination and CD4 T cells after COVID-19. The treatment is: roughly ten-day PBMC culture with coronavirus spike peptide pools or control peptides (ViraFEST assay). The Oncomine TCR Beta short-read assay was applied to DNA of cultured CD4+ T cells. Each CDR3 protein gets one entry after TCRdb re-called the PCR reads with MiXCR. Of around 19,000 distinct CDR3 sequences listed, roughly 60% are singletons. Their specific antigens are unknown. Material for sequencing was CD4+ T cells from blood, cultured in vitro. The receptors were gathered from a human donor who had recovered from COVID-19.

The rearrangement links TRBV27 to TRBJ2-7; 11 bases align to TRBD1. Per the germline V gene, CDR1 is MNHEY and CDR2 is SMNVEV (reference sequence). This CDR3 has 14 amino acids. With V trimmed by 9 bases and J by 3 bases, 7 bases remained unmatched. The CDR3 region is CASRRDRGIYEQYF. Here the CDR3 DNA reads TGTGCCAGTAGGAGGGACAGGGGGATCTACGAGCAGTACTTC.

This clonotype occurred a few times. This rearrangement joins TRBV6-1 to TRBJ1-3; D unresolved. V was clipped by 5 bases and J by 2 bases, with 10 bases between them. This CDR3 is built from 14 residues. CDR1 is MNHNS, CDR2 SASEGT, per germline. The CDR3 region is CASSLTFPGNTIYF. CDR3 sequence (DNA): TGTGCCAGCAGTCTGACGTTTCCTGGAAACACCATATATTTT.

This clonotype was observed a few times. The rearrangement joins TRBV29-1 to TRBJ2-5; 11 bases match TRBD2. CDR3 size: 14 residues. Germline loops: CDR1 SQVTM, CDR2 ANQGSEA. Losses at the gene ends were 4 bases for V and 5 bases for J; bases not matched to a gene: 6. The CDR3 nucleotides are TGCAGCGTTGGACTAGCGGGAACTGGGGAGACCCAGTACTTC. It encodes CSVGLAGTGETQYF.

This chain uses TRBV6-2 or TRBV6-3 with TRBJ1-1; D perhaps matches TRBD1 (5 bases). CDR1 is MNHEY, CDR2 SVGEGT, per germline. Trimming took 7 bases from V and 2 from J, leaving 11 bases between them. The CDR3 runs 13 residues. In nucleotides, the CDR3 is TGTGCCAGCAAACGACAGTCTAACACTGAAGCTTTCTTT. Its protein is CASKRQSNTEAFF.

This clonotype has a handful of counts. The CDR3 bases are TGTGCCATCAGTGAGTCGTCGGCGTCAGGGAATAACTATGGCTACACCTTC. Translated: CAISESSASGNNYGYTF. The rearrangement links TRBV10-3 to TRBJ1-2; perhaps TRBD1 as D (5 bases). The CDR3 covers 17 residues. Germline-derived CDR1 and CDR2 are ENHRY and SYGVKD. Trimming took off 0 bases at V and 1 base at J, with 15 bases between the two ends.

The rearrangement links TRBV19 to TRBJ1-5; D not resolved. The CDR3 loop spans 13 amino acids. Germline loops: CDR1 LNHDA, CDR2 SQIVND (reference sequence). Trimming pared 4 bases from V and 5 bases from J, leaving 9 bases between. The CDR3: CASSTDPDQPQHF. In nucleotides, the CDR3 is TGTGCCAGTAGTACGGACCCCGATCAGCCCCAGCATTTT.

CDR3 sequence (DNA): TGTGCCAGCAGCGGGCGTAGCGGGGGTCGCGAGCAGTTCTTC. It translates to CASSGRSGGREQFF. The chain couples TRBV6-1 to TRBJ2-1; 9 bases match TRBD2. Germline assignment: CDR1 MNHNS and CDR2 SASEGT. V shed 6 bases and J 10 bases; nucleotides not matched to a gene: 10. This CDR3 spans 14 amino acids.

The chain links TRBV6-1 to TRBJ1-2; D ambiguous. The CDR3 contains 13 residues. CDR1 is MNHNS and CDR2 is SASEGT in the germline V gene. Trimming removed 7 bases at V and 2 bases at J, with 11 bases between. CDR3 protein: CASTQTGNYGYTF. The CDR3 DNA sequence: TGTGCCAGCACCCAGACGGGCAACTATGGCTACACCTTC.

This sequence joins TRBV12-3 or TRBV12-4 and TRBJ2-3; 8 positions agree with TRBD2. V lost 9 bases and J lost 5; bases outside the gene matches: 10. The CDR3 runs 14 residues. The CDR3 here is CASSMLAGRDTQYF. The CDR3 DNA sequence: TGTGCCAGTTCTATGCTAGCGGGCAGAGATACGCAGTATTTT.

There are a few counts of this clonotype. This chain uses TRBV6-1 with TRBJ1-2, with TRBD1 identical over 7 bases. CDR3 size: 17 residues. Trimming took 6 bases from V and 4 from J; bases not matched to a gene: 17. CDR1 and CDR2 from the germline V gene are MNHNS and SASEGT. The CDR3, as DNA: TGTGCCAGCAGACCCGGGAGAGGGGGCTTCGCTACCTATGGCTACACCTTC. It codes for CASRPGRGGFATYGYTF.

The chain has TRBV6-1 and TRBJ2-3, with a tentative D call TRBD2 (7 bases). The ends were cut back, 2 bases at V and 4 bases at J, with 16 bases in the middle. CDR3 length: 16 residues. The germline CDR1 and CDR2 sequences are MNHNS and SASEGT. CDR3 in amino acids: CASSERGGRSPDTQYF. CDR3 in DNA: TGTGCCAGCAGTGAAAGGGGGGGGCGCAGCCCAGATACGCAGTATTTT.

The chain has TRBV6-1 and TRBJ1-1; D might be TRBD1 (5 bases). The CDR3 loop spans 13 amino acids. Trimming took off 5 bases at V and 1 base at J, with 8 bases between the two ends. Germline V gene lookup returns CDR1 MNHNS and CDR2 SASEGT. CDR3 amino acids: CASSLTENTEAFF. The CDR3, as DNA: TGTGCCAGCAGTCTGACAGAGAACACTGAAGCTTTCTTT.

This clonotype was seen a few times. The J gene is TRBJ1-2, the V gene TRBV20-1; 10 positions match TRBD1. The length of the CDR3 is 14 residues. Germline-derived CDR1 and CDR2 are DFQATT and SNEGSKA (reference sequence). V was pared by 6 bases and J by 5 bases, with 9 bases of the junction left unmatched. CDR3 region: CSATMTGGAYGYTF. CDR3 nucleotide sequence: TGCAGTGCAACGATGACAGGGGGCGCGTATGGCTACACCTTC.

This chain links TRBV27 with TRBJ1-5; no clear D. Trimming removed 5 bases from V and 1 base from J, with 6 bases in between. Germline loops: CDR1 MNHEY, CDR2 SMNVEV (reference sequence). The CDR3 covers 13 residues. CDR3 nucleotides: TGTGCCAGCAGTCGGCAGAGCAATCAGCCCCAGCATTTT. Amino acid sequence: CASSRQSNQPQHF.

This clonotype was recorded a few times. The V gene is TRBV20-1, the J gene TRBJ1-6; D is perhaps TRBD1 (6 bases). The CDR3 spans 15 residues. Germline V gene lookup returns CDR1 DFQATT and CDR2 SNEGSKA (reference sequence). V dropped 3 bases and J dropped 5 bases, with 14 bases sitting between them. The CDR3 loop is CSARVQGSDNSPLHF. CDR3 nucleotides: TGCAGTGCTAGGGTACAGGGCTCTGATAATTCACCCCTCCACTTT.

CDR3 in amino acids: CSAPEPGTYNSPLHF. The CDR3 bases are TGCAGTGCCCCGGAACCGGGAACCTATAATTCACCCCTCCACTTT. This sequence joins TRBV20-1 and TRBJ1-6; D uncertain. The CDR3 extends over 15 amino acids. Germline values: CDR1 DFQATT, CDR2 SNEGSKA (reference sequence). Trimming took off 6 bases at V and 2 bases at J, with 14 bases between the two ends.

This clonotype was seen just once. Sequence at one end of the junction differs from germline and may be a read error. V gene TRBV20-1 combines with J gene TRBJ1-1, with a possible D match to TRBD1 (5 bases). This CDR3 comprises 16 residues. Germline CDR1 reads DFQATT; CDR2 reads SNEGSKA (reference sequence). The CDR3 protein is CSARGYGPGANTEAFF. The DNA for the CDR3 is TGCAGTGCTAGAGGCTACGGCCCCGGGGCGAACACTGAGGCTTTCTTT.

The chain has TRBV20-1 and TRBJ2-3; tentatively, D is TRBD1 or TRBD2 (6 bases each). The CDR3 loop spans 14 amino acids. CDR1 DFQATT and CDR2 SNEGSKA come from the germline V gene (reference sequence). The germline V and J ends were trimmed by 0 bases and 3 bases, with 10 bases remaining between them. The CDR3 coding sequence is TGCAGTGCTAGAGACGGGGGCCGGACAGATACGCAGTATTTT. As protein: CSARDGGRTDTQYF.

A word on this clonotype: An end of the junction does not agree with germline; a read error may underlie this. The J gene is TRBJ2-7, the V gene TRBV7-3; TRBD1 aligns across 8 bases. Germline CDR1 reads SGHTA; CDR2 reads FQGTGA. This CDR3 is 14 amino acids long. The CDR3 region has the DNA TGCGCCAGCAGCCAAGACAGGGGTCTATACGAGCAGTACTTC. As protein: CASSQDRGLYEQYF.

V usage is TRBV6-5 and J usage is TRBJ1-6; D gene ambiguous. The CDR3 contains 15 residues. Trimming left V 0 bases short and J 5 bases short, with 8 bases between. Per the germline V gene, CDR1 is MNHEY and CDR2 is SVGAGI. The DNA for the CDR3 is TGTGCCAGCAGTTACTCGGGTGGGGATAATTCACCCCTCCACTTT. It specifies CASSYSGGDNSPLHF.

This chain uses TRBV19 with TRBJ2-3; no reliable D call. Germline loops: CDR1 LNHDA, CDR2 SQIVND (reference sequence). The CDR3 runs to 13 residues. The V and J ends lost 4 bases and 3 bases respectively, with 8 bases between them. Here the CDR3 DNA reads TGTGCCAGTAGTAATCTAGTGACAGATACGCAGTATTTT. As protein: CASSNLVTDTQYF.

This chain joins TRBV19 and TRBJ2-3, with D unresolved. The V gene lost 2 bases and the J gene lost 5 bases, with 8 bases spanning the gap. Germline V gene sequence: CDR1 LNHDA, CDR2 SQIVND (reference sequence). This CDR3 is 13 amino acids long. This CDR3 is CASSITAQDTQYF. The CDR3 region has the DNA TGTGCCAGTAGTATAACAGCCCAAGATACGCAGTATTTT. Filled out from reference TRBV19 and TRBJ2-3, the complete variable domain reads DGGITQSPKYLFRKEGQNVTLSCEQNLNHDAMYWYRQDPGQGLRLIYYSQIVNDFQKGDIAEGYSVSREKKESFPLTVTSAQKNPTAFYLCASSITAQDTQYFGPGTRLTVL.

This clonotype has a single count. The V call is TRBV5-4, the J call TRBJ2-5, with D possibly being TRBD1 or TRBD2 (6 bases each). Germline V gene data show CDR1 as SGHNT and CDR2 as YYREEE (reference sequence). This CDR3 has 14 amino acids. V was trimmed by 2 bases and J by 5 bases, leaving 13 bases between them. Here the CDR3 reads CASSLRGAVETQYF. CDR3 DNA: TGTGCCAGCAGCTTAAGGGGGGCCGTGGAGACCCAGTACTTC.